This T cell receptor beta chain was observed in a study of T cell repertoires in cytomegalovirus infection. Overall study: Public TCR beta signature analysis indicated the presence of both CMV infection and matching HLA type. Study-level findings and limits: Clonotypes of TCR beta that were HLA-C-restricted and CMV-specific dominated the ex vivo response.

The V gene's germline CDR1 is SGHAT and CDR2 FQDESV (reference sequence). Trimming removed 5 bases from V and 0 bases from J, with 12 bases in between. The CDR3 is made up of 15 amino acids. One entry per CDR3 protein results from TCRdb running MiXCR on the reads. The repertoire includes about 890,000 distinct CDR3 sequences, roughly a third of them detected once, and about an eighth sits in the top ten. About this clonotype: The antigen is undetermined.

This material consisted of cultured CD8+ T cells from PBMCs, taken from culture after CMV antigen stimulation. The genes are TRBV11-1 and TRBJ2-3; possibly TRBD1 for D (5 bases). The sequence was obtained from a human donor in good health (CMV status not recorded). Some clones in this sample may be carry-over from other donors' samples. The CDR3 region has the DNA TGTGCCAGCAGCCCGACAGTAGCTAGCACAGATACGCAGTATTTT. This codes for CASSPTVASTDTQYF.